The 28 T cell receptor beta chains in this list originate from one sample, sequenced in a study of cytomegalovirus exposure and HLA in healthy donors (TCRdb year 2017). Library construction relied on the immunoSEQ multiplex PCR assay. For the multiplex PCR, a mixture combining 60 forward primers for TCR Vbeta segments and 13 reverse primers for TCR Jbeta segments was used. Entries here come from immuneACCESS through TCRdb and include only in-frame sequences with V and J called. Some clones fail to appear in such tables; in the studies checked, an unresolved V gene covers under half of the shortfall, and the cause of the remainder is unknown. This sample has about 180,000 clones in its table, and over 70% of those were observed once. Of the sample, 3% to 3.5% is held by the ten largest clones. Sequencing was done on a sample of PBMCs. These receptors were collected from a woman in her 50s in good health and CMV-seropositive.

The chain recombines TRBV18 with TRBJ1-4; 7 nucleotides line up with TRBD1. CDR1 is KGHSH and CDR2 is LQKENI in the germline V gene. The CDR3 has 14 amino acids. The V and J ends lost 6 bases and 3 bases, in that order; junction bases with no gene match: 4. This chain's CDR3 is CASSSQGSNEKLFF. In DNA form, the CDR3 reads TGTGCCAGCTCTTCACAGGGGTCTAATGAAAAACTGTTTTTT.

CDR3 region: CASGGGTGWTDTQYF. In DNA, the CDR3 is TGCGCCAGCGGTGGGGGGACAGGGTGGACAGATACGCAGTATTTT. The chain has TRBV5-1 and TRBJ2-3; 9 bases align to TRBD1. The CDR3 is made up of 15 amino acids. V dropped 7 bases and J dropped 3; count of bases not matched to a gene: 9. Germline V CDR1 and CDR2: SGHRS, YFSETQ.

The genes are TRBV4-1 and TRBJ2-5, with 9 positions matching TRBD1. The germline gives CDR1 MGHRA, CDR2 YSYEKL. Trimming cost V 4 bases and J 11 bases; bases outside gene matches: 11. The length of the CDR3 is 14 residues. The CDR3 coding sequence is TGCGCCAGCAGCCGGGGACAGGGACAACCGGAGCAGTACTTC. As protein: CASSRGQGQPEQYF.

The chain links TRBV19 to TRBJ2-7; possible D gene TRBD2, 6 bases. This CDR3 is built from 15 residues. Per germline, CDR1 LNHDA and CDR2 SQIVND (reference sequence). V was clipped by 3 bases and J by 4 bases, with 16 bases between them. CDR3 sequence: CASSIRSGKPYEQYF. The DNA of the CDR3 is TGTGCCAGTAGTATCCGTAGCGGCAAACCTTACGAGCAGTACTTC. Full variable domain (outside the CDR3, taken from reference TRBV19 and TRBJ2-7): DGGITQSPKYLFRKEGQNVTLSCEQNLNHDAMYWYRQDPGQGLRLIYYSQIVNDFQKGDIAEGYSVSREKKESFPLTVTSAQKNPTAFYLCASSIRSGKPYEQYFGPGTRLTVT.

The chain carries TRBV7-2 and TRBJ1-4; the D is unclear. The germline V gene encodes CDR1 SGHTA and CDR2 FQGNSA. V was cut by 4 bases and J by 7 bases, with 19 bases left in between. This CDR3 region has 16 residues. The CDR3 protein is CASSSMRGPRGEKLFF. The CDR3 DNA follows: TGTGCCAGCAGCTCCATGCGGGGTCCCCGCGGTGAAAAACTGTTTTTT.

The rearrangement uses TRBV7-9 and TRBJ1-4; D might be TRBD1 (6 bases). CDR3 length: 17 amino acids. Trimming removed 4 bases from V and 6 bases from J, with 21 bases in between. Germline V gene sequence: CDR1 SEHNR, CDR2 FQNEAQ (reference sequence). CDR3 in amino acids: CASSSIPRGQRHEKLFF. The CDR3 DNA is TGTGCCAGCAGCTCTATACCCCGCGGACAGAGGCATGAAAAACTGTTTTTT. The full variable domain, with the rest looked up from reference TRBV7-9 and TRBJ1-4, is DTGVSQNPRHKITKRGQNVTFRCDPISEHNRLYWYRQTLGQGPEFLTYFQNEAQLEKSRLLSDRFSAERPKGSFSTLEIQRTEQGDSAMYLCASSSIPRGQRHEKLFFGSGTQLSVL.

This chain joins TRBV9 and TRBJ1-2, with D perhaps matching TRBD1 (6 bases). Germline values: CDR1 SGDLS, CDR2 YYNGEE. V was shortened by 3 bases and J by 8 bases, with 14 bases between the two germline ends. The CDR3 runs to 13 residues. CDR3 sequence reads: CASSADRSGGYTF. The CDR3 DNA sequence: TGTGCCAGCAGCGCGGACAGATCCGGGGGCTACACCTTC.

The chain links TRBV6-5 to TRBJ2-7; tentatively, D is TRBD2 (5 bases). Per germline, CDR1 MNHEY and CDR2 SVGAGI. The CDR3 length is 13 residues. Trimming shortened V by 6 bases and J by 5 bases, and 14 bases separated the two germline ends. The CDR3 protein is CASRQAVLDEQYF. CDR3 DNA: TGTGCCAGCAGGCAAGCGGTCCTTGACGAGCAGTACTTC.

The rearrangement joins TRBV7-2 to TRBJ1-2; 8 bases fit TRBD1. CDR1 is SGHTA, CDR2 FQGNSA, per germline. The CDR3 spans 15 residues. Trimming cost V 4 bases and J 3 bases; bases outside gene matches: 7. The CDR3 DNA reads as TGTGCCAGCAGCTCAACGACAGGGGCCGACTATGGCTACACCTTC. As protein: CASSSTTGADYGYTF.

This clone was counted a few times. This CDR3 is CASSLITGPYGYTF. The CDR3 nucleotides are TGTGCCAGCAGCTTGATTACAGGGCCCTATGGCTACACCTTC. The rearrangement uses TRBV7-2 and TRBJ1-2; TRBD1 might be the D (6 bases). The CDR3 covers 14 residues. The germline gives CDR1 SGHTA, CDR2 FQGNSA. V dropped 3 bases and J dropped 4 bases, with 12 bases sitting between them. Based on the CDR3 plus reference TRBV7-2 and TRBJ1-2, the full variable domain is GAGVSQSPSNKVTEKGKDVELRCDPISGHTALYWYRQSLGQGLEFLIYFQGNSAPDKSGLPSDRFSAERTGGSVSTLTIQRTQQEDSAVYLCASSLITGPYGYTFGSGTRLTVV.

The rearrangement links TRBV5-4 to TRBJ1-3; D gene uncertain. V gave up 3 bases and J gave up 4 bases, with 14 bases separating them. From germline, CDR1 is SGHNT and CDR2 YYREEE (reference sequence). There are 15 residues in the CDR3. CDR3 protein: CASSWEREEGNTIYF. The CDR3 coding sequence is TGTGCCAGCAGCTGGGAGAGGGAGGAAGGAAACACCATATATTTT.

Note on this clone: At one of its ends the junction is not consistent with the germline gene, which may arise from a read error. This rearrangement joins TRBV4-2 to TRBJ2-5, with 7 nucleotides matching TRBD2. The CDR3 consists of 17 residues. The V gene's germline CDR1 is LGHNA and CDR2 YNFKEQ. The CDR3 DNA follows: TGTGTCAGCAGCCAAGGGGCCGGCGGGAGTTCGGGGGAGACCCAGTACTTC. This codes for CVSSQGAGGSSGETQYF.

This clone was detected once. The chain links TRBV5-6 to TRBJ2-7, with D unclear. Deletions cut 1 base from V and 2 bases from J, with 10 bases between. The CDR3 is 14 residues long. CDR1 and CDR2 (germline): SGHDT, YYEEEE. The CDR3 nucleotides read TGTGCCAGCAGCTTGATAGAGAGGACCTACGAGCAGTACTTC. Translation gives CASSLIERTYEQYF.

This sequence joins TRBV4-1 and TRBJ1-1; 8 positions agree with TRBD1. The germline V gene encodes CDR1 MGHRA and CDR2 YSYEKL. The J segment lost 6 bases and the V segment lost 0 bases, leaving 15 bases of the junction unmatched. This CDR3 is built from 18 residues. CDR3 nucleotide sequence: TGCGCCAGCAGCCAAGAACAGACAGGGGTCGTGCTAGTCCCTGAAGCTTTCTTT. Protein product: CASSQEQTGVVLVPEAFF.

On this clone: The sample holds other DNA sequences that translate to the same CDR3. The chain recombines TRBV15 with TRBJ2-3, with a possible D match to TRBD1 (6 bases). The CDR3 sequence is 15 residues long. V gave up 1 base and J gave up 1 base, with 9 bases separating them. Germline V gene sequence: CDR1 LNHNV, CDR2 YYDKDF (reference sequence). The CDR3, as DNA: TGTGCCACCAGCAGAGTCTCAGGGGGCACAGATACGCAGTATTTT. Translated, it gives CATSRVSGGTDTQYF. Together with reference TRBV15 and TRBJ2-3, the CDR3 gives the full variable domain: DAMVIQNPRYQVTQFGKPVTLSCSQTLNHNVMYWYQQKSSQAPKLLFHYYDKDFNNEADTPDNFQSRRPNTSFCFLDIRSPGLGDTAMYLCATSRVSGGTDTQYFGPGTRLTVL.

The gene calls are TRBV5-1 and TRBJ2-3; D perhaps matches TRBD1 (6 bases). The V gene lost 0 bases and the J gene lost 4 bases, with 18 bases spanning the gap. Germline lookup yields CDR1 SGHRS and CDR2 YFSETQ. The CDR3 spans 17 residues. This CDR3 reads CASSLEISGSGADTQYF. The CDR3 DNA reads TGCGCCAGCAGCTTGGAGATCTCAGGGTCAGGGGCAGATACGCAGTATTTT.

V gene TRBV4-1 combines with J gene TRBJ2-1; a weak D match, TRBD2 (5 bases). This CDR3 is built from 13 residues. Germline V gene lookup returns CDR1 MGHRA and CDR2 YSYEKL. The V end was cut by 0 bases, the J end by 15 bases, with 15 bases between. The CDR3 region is CASSQDVRGVRFF. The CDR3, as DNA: TGCGCCAGCAGCCAAGACGTTCGGGGAGTAAGGTTCTTC.

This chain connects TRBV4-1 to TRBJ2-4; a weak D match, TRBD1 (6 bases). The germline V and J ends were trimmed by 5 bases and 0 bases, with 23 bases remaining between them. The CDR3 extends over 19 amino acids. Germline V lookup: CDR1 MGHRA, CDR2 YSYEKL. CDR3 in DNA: TGCGCCAGCAGCAGCGCAGGGACACAGAGCATACTAGCCAAAAACATTCAGTACTTC. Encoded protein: CASSSAGTQSILAKNIQYF.

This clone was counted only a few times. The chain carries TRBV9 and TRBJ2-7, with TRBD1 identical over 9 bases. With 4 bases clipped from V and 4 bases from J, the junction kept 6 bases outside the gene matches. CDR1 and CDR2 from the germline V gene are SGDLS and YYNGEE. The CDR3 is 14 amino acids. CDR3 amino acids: CASSPSGTGYEQYF. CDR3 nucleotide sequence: TGTGCCAGCAGCCCGTCCGGGACAGGGTACGAGCAGTACTTC.

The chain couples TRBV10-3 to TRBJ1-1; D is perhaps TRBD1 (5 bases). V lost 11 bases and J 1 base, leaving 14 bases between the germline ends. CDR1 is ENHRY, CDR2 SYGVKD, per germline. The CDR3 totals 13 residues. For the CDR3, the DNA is TGTGCCCTAAAGGGGAGGGAGAACACTGAAGCTTTCTTT. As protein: CALKGRENTEAFF.

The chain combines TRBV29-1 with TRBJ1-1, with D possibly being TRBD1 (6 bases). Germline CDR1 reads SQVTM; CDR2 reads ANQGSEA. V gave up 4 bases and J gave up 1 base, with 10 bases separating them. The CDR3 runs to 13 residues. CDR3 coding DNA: TGCAGCGTTGCCCCGGACAGGAACACTGAAGCTTTCTTT. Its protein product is CSVAPDRNTEAFF.

The CDR3 protein is CASSPGRLPNNSPLHF. The CDR3 nucleotides read TGCGCCAGCAGCCCTGGCAGGCTCCCTAATAATTCACCCCTCCACTTT. The chain links TRBV4-3 to TRBJ1-6; D not resolved. V lost 4 bases to trimming and J lost 5 bases, with 15 bases between them. Germline lookup yields CDR1 LGHNA and CDR2 YSLEER. The CDR3 runs to 16 residues.

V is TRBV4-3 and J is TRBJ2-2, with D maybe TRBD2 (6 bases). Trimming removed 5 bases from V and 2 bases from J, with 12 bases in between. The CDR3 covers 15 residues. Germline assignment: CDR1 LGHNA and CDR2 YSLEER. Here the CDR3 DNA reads TGCGCCAGCAGCGGAGGGACTTCTAACACCGGGGAGCTGTTTTTT. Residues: CASSGGTSNTGELFF.

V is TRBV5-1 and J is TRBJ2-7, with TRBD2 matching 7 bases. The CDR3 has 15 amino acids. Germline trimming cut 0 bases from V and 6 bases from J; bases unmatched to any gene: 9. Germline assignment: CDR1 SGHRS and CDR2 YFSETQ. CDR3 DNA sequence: TGCGCCAGCAGCTTGGAATGGGGAGGGCCGGGCGAGCAGTACTTC. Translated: CASSLEWGGPGEQYF.

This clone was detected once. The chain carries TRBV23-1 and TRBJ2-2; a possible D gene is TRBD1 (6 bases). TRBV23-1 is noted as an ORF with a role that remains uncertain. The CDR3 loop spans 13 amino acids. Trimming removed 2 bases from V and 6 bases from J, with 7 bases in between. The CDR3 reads CASSQHRAGELFF. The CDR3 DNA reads TGCGCCAGCAGTCAACACAGGGCCGGGGAGCTGTTTTTT.

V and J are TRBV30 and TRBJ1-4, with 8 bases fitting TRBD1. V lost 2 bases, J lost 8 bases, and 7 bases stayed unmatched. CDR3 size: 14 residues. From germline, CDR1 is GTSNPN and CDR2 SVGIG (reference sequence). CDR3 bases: TGTGCCTGGAGTCCAGGGGGCCGGGAGGAAAAACTGTTTTTT. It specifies CAWSPGGREEKLFF. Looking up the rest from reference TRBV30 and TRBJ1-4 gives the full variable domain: SQTIHQWPATLVQPVGSPLSLECTVEGTSNPNLYWYRQAAGRGLQLLFYSVGIGQISSEVPQNLSASRPQDRQFILSSKKLLLSDSGFYLCAWSPGGREEKLFFGSGTQLSVL.

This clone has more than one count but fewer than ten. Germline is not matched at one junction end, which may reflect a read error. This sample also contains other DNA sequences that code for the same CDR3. CDR3: CASSLGLAGGNEQFF. CDR3 nucleotide sequence: TGCGCCAGCAGTTTGGGACTAGCGGGGGGGAATGAGCAGTTCTTC. This chain links TRBV5-1 with TRBJ2-1; 16 bases line up with TRBD2. CDR3 length equals 15 residues. The germline V gene has CDR1 SGHRS and CDR2 YFSETQ.

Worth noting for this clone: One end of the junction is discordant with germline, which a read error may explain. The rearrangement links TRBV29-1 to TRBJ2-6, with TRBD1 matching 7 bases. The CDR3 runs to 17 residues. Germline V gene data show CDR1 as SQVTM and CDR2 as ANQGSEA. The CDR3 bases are TGCAGCGTTGGGGCCACAGGGGCGTACACTGGGGCCAACGGCCTGACTTTC. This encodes CSVGATGAYTGANGLTF.